The TCR beta chain under discussion was sequenced for a study of control samples from healthy donors and cancer patients. This table comes from immunoSEQ multiplex PCR, and its TCRdb copy is limited to in-frame clones, with some not included. The sample has about 84,000 clones; 91% are singletons. Sample: blood. The TCR was taken from a man younger than 45 in good health.

As DNA, the CDR3 is TGTGCCAGCAGCTTAGGATTTATCACCGGGGAGCTGTTTTTT. It encodes CASSLGFITGELFF. The chain has TRBV7-2 and TRBJ2-2, with D uncertain. Germline CDR1 is SGHTA and CDR2 is FQGNSA. The CDR3 spans 14 residues. V shed 1 base and J shed 4 bases, with 7 bases lying between them.